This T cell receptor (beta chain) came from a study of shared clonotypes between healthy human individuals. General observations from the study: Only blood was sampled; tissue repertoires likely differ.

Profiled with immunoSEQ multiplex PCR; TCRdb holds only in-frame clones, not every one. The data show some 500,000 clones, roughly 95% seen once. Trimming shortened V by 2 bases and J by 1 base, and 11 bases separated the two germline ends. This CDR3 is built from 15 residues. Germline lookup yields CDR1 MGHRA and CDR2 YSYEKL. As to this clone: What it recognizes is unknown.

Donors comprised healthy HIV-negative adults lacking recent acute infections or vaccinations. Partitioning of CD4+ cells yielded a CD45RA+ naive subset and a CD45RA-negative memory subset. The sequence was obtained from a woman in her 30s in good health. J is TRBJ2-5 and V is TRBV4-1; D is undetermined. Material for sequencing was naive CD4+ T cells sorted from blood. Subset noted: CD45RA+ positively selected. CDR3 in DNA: TGCGCCAGCAGCCAAACCTCCACAATCCAAGAGACCCAGTACTTC. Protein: CASSQTSTIQETQYF.